This TCR beta chain is from a study of regulatory T cells in long-lasting Graves disease. Study-level results: New patients shared fewer public clonotypes (approximately 1,000) than persistent patients did (around 2,700).

Time point described: persistent/refractory GD, antithyroid drugs over 5 years with positive TRAb. TCR sequences were obtained from RNA taken from PBMCs. Sequencing libraries for TCR beta were prepared with iRepertoire HTBI primers and Arm-PCR of CDR3 regions. TCRdb re-derived calls from the multiplex PCR reads in MiXCR, one entry per CDR3 protein. The repertoire includes roughly 490,000 distinct CDR3 sequences, 20% to 25% of them detected once, and about an eighth sits in the top ten. There are a few counts of this clonotype. Its antigen is unidentified. The source material was peripheral blood mononuclear cells (PBMCs), sampled when the disease was refractory, from a patient treated with antithyroid drugs. This sequence was found in a female donor with Graves disease.

This CDR3 is CASSHPRGSGNTIYF. Written as DNA, the CDR3 is TGTGCCAGCAGCCACCCCCGGGGCTCTGGAAACACCATATATTTT. The chain recombines TRBV14 with TRBJ1-3, with D hard to call. Germline V gene lookup returns CDR1 SGHDN and CDR2 FVKESK. V lost 3 bases and J lost 0, with 9 bases in between. The CDR3 is made up of 15 amino acids.